In its sample, the clone carrying this T cell receptor beta chain was seen a few times. This CDR3 has 15 residues. V was clipped by 5 bases and J by 2 bases, with 12 bases between them. The germline V gene encodes CDR1 SGHTA and CDR2 FQGNSA. These data come from a study of blood T cells in healthy people across ages. For the second PCR, which ran for roughly 6 to 12 cycles, a sample-barcoded 5' primer and a J-beta primer mix were used. TCRdb redid the calling of the 5' RACE reads with MiXCR, one entry per CDR3 protein. The profile shows over 600,000 distinct CDR3 sequences, less than 60% of them singletons.

Sequencing input: blood. The clonotype comes from a man aged 80 or over in good health. The chain links TRBV7-2 to TRBJ1-4; D gene uncertain. The CDR3 loop is CASSTRGPTNEKLFF. The CDR3 DNA is TGTGCCAGCAGCACTAGAGGGCCGACTAATGAAAAACTGTTTTTT.